A selection of T cell receptor beta chains follows, all from one sample in a study of cytomegalovirus exposure and HLA in healthy donors. TCRdb keeps only in-frame clones here, not all; method: immunoSEQ multiplex PCR. The profile shows approximately 220,000 clones, 82% of them singletons. Sequences were obtained from PBMCs. These TCRs come from a man aged 35-49 years in good health and CMV-seropositive. CDR3s include the opening cysteine and the closing phenylalanine or tryptophan. D genes are given only for firm matches. The size of a clone is reported for some rows only, either as once, few or many, or as a class for expanded clones.

- | - | TRBJ1-2 | TRBV5-8 | CASSPAETTGYTF | TGTGCCAGCAGTCCTGCGGAGACGACTGGCTACACCTTC
- | - | TRBJ1-5 | TRBV2 | CASRGRENFSNQPQHF | TGTGCCAGCCGGGGGAGAGAGAATTTTAGCAATCAGCCCCAGCATTTT
- | - | TRBJ1-3 | TRBV7-9 | CASSFFPGNTIYF | TGTGCCAGCAGCTTTTTTCCAGGAAACACCATATATTTT
TRBD1 | - | TRBJ2-2 | TRBV5-8 | CARTGGMNTGELFF | TGTGCCAGAACAGGGGGCATGAACACCGGGGAGCTGTTTTTT
- | once | TRBJ2-3 | TRBV27 | CASSSPNTDTQYF | TGTGCCAGCAGTTCCCCTAATACAGATACGCAGTATTTT
TRBD1 | - | TRBJ1-5 | TRBV27 | CASSLRITGDQPQHF | TGTGCCAGCAGTTTACGGATAACAGGGGACCAGCCCCAGCATTTT
TRBD1 | - | TRBJ1-2 | TRBV7-8 | CASSLAGTGKYGYTF | TGTGCCAGCAGCTTAGCCGGGACAGGGAAATATGGCTACACCTTC
- | - | TRBJ2-1 | TRBV7-2 | CASSPHRPSNSYNEQFF | TGTGCCAGCAGCCCCCATCGACCTAGCAACTCCTACAATGAGCAGTTCTTC
- | once | TRBJ2-7 | TRBV5-1 | CASSLVQGHYEQYF | TGCGCCAGCAGCTTGGTACAGGGACACTACGAGCAGTACTTC
TRBD1 | - | TRBJ1-2 | TRBV5-1 | CASGAGTGFYGYTF | TGCGCCAGCGGAGCCGGGACAGGGTTCTATGGCTACACCTTC
- | - | TRBJ1-5 | TRBV10-2 | CASSELYSNQPQHF | TGCGCCAGCAGTGAACTATATAGCAATCAGCCCCAGCATTTT
TRBD2 | - | TRBJ2-7 | TRBV4-1 | CASSQFGLGPDYEQYF | TGCGCCAGCAGCCAATTTGGACTAGGACCCGACTACGAGCAGTACTTC
- | - | TRBJ2-1 | TRBV6-1 | CASSEAGGGRIYNEQFF | TGTGCCAGCAGTGAAGCGGGGGGGGGCAGGATTTACAATGAGCAGTTCTTC
- | - | TRBJ1-5 | TRBV19 | CASSYPAGGLHQPQHF | TGTGCCAGTAGTTACCCCGCCGGGGGGTTGCATCAGCCCCAGCATTTT
TRBD2 | - | TRBJ2-1 | TRBV5-4 | CASSPGSLREVWNEQFF | TGTGCCAGCAGCCCCGGCTCCTTGCGGGAGGTATGGAATGAGCAGTTCTTC
- | - | TRBJ2-7 | TRBV4-1 | CASSQPFQGDEQYF | TGCGCCAGCAGCCAGCCCTTCCAGGGCGACGAGCAGTACTTC
TRBD2 | - | TRBJ2-6 | TRBV7-9 | CASSWGGGASSGANVLTF | TGTGCCAGCAGCTGGGGCGGGGGGGCCTCCTCTGGGGCCAACGTCCTGACTTTC
- | - | TRBJ1-6 | TRBV4-1 | CASSPASSYNSPLHF | TGCGCCAGCAGCCCTGCGAGCTCCTATAATTCACCCCTCCACTTT
- | - | TRBJ2-7 | TRBV27 | CASSLSRYYEQYF | TGTGCCAGCAGTTTATCCCGCTACTACGAGCAGTACTTC
- | - | TRBJ2-5 | TRBV6-5 | CASSVGVRETQYF | TGTGCCAGCAGTGTCGGGGTCCGGGAGACCCAGTACTTC
- | - | TRBJ2-7 | TRBV2 | CASNEAQAEQYF | TGTGCCAGCAACGAGGCACAAGCCGAGCAGTACTTC
TRBD1 | few | TRBJ1-5 | TRBV27 | CASRITGTAGNQPQHF | TGTGCCAGCAGAATCACCGGGACAGCGGGCAATCAGCCCCAGCATTTT
- | - | TRBJ1-2 | TRBV9 | CASTQGGYGYTF | TGTGCCAGCACCCAGGGTGGCTATGGCTACACCTTC